The clone carrying this TCR beta chain was seen a handful of times. Its antigen is unidentified. Arm-PCR of CDR3 regions and iRepertoire HTBI primers were used to build TCR beta libraries. TCRdb re-derived calls from the multiplex PCR reads in MiXCR, one entry per CDR3 protein. The sample carries 450,000 to 650,000 distinct CDR3 sequences, 15% to 20% recorded once. The data derive from a study of regulatory T cells in long-lasting Graves disease. Findings and limits, study-wide: TCR diversity in persistent Graves' patients was below that of newly diagnosed ones.

Time point in this sample: newly diagnosed GD, antithyroid drugs for less than 3 months. From RNA extracted from PBMCs, the TCR library was made. The CDR3 has 18 amino acids. The germline V gene encodes CDR1 SEHNR and CDR2 FQNEAQ (reference sequence). V was cut by 0 bases and J by 0 bases, with 14 bases left in between. These records were also assigned to another study, of T cells in Graves' hyperthyroidism and ophthalmopathy.

The specimen comprised peripheral blood mononuclear cells (PBMCs), sampled at new diagnosis, from a patient treated with antithyroid drugs. The V gene is TRBV7-9, the J gene TRBJ2-2; tentative D call: TRBD2 (6 bases). The clonotype originates from a woman in her forties or fifties with Graves disease. CDR3 region: CASSLAGSAGTNTGELFF. In DNA form, the CDR3 reads TGTGCCAGCAGCTTAGCGGGGTCAGCGGGTACGAACACCGGGGAGCTGTTTTTT. Full variable domain (missing parts from reference TRBV7-9 and TRBJ2-2): DTGVSQNPRHKITKRGQNVTFRCDPISEHNRLYWYRQTLGQGPEFLTYFQNEAQLEKSRLLSDRFSAERPKGSFSTLEIQRTEQGDSAMYLCASSLAGSAGTNTGELFFGEGSRLTVL.